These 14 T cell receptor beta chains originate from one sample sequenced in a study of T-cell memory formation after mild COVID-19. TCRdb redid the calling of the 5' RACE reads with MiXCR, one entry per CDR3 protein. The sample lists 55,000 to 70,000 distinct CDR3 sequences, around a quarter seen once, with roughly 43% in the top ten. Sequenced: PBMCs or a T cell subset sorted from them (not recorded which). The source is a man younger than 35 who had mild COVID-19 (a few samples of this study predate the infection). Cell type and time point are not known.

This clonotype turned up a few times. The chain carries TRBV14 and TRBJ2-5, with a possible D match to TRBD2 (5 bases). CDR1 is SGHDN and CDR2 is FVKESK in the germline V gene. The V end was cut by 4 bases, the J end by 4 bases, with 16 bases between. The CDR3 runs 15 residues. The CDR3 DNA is TGTGCCAGCAGCCCCCTCCGGGGTCTTGGAGAGACCCAGTACTTC. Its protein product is CASSPLRGLGETQYF.

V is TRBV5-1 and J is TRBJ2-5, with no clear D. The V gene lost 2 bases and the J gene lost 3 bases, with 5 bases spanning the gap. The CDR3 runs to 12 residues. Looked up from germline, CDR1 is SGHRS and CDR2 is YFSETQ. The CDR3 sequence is CASSFHEETQYF. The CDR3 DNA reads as TGCGCCAGCAGCTTCCATGAAGAGACCCAGTACTTC.

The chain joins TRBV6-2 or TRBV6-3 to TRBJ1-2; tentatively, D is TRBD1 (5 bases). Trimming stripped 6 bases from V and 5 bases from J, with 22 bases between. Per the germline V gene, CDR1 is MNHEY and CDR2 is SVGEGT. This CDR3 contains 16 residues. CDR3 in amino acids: CASRELAPGLSYGYTF. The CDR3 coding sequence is TGTGCCAGCAGGGAACTAGCACCGGGACTTTCTTATGGCTACACCTTC.

The CDR3 DNA is TGTGCCAGCAGCGTAGAGGGCCTCTCTCAAGAGACCCAGTACTTC. Its translation: CASSVEGLSQETQYF. This chain links TRBV9 with TRBJ2-5; D ambiguous. The CDR3 contains 15 residues. Trimming took 0 bases from V and 2 from J, leaving 11 bases between them. Germline V lookup: CDR1 SGDLS, CDR2 YYNGEE.

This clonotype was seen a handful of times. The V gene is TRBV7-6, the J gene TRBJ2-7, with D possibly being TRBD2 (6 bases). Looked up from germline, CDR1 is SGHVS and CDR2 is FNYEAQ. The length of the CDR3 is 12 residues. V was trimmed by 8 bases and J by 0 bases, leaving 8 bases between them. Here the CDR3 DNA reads TGTGCCAGCGGGGGGAGCTCCTACGAGCAGTACTTC. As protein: CASGGSSYEQYF.

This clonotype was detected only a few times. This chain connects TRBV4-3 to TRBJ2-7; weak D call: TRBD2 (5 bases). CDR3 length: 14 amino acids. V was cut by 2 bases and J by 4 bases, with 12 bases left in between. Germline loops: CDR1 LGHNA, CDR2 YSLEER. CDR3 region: CASSQLPEGYEQYF. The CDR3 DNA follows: TGCGCCAGCAGCCAACTACCCGAGGGTTACGAGCAGTACTTC.

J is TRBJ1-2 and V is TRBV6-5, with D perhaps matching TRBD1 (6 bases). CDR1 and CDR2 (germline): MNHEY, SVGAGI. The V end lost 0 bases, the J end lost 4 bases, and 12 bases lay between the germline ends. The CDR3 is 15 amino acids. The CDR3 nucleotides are TGTGCCAGCAGTTACTCGGACAGCTCCCTCTATGGCTACACCTTC. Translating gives CASSYSDSSLYGYTF.

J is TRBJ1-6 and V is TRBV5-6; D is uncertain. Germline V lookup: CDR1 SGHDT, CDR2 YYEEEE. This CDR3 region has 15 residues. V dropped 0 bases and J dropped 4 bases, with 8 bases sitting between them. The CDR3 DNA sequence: TGTGCCAGCAGCTTGGTTGGTGGTTATAATTCACCCCTCCACTTT. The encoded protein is CASSLVGGYNSPLHF.

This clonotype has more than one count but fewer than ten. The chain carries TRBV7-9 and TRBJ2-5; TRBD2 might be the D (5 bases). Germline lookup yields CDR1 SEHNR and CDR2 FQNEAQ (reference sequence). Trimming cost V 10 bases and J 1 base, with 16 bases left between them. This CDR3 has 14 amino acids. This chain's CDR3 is CATRRFLVQETQYF. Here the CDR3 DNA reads TGTGCCACCCGGAGGTTCTTGGTCCAAGAGACCCAGTACTTC.

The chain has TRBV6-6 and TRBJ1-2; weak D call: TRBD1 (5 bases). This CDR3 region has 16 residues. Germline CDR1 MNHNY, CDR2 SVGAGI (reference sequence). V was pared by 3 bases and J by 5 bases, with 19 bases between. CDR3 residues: CASSYGGLEGKYGYTF. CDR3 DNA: TGTGCCAGCAGTTATGGGGGTTTGGAGGGGAAATATGGCTACACCTTC.

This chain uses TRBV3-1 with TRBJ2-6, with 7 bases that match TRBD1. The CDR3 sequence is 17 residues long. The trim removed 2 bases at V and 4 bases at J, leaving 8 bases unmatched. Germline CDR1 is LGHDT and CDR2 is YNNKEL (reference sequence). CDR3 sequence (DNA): TGTGCCAGCAGCCAAAGAGACAGGGCTTCCGGGGCCAACGTCCTGACTTTC. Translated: CASSQRDRASGANVLTF.

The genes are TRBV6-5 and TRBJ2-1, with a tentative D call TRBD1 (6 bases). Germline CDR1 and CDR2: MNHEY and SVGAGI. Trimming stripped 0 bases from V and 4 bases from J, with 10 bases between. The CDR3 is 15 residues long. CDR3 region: CASSYSAGEYNEQFF. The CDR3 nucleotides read TGTGCCAGCAGTTACTCGGCAGGGGAGTACAATGAGCAGTTCTTC.

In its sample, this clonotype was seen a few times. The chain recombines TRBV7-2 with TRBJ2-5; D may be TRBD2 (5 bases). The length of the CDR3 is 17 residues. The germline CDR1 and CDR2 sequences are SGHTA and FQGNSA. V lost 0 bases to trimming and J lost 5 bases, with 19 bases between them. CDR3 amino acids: CASSLARPRTPGETQYF. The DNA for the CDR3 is TGTGCCAGCAGCTTAGCGCGGCCCAGGACTCCTGGGGAGACCCAGTACTTC.

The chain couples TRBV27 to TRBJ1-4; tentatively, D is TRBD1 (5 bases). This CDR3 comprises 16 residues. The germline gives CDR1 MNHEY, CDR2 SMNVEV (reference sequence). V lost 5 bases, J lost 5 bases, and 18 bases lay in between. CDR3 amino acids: CASSTEPGRLNEKLFF. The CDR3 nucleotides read TGTGCCAGCAGTACCGAACCGGGACGACTAAATGAAAAACTGTTTTTT.